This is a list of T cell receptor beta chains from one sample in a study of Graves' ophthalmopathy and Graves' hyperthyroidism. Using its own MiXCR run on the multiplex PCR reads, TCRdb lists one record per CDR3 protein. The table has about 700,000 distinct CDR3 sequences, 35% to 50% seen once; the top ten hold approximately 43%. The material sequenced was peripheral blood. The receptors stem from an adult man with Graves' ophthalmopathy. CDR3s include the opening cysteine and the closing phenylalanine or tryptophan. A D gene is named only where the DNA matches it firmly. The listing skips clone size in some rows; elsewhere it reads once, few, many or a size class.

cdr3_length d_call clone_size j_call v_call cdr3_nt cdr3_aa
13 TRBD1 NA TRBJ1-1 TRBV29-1 TGCAGCGTAGGACAGGGGCAGGGGATGAAAGCTTTCTTT CSVGQGQGMKAFF
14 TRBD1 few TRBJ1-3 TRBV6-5 TGTGCCAGCAGTTACGGGGACAGTATTAACACCATATATTTT CASSYGDSINTIYF
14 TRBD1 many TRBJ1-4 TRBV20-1 TGCAGTGCTCGCCCCGGGACAGGGAATGAAAAACTGTTTTTT CSARPGTGNEKLFF
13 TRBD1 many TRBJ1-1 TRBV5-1 TGCGCCAGCCGCATGACAGGGGACACTGAAGCTTTCTTT CASRMTGDTEAFF
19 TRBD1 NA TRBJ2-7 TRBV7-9 TGTGCCAGCAGCTATCCAAAAAGCGGACAGGGGGCCCGCTCCTACGAGCAGTACTTC CASSYPKSGQGARSYEQYF
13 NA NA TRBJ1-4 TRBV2 TGTGCCATCAGTGAAGACAGGAATGAAAAACTGTTTTTT CAISEDRNEKLFF
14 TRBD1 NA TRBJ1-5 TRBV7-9 TGTGCCAGCAGTCAGACAGGGCGCAATCAGCCCCAGCATTTT CASSQTGRNQPQHF
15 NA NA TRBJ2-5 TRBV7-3 TGTGCCAGCAGCTTTTCTCGGCAGACCCAAGAGACCCAGTACTTC CASSFSRQTQETQYF
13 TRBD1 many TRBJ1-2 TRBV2 TGTGCCAGCAGTGAAGCGACAGGGGACGGCTACACCTTC CASSEATGDGYTF
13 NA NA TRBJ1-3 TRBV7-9 TGTGCCAGCAGCTTAATCCCTGGAAACACCATATATTTT CASSLIPGNTIYF
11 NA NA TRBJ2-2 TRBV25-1 TGTGCCAGCAGTGGTGCCGGGGAGATGTTTTTT CASSGAGEMFF
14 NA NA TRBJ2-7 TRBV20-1 TGCAGTGCCCCTGGCAGGGCGAGTTCCTACGAGCAGTACTTC CSAPGRASSYEQYF
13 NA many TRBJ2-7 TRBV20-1 TGCAGTGCCCAGACAGGCAACTCCTACGAGCAGTACTTC CSAQTGNSYEQYF
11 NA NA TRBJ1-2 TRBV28 TGTGCCAGTCAGGGACTTTATGGCTACACCTTC CASQGLYGYTF
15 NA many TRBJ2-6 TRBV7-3 TGTGCCAGCAGCCCTGTTGGCTCTGGGGCCAACGTCCTGACTTTC CASSPVGSGANVLTF
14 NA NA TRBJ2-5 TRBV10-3 TGTGCCAGCAGGGTTCTAGAGGGTGGGGAGACCCAGTACTTC CASRVLEGGETQYF